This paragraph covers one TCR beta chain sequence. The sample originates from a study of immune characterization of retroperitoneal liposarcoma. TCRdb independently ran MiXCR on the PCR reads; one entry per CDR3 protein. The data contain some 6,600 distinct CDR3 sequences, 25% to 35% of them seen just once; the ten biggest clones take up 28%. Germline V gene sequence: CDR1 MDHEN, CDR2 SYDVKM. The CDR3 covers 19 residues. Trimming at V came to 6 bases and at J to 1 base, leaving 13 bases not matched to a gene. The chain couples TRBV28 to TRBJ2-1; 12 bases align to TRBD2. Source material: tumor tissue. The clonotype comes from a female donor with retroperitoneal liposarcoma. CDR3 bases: TGTGCCAGCAGCAGGGGGACTAGCGGGCGTGTTTTGTCCTACAATGAGCAGTTCTTC. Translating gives CASSRGTSGRVLSYNEQFF.